This paragraph reports one TCR beta chain. The data stem from a study of T cell repertoires in ileal Crohn's disease. The CDR3 is 14 amino acids. The ends lost 5 bases at V and 3 bases at J; junction bases unmatched: 8. Germline CDR1 SGHRS, CDR2 YFSETQ. TCRdb keeps only in-frame clones here, not all; method: immunoSEQ multiplex PCR. The sample lists 9,400 or so clones; over 65% were seen once. As for time point: neoterminal ileum biopsy at postoperative endoscopy, about 6 months after surgery. Material: ileal tissue. This clonotype originated in an adult with Crohn's disease. V usage is TRBV5-1 and J usage is TRBJ2-7, with 7 bases matching TRBD1. The CDR3 loop is CASRKAGGNYEQYF. The CDR3 nucleotides are TGCGCCAGCAGGAAAGCAGGGGGAAACTACGAGCAGTACTTC. Drawing the rest from reference TRBV5-1 and TRBJ2-7, the complete variable domain is KAGVTQTPRYLIKTRGQQVTLSCSPISGHRSVSWYQQTPGQGLQFLFEYFSETQRNKGNFPGRFSGRQFSNSRSEMNVSTLELGDSALYLCASRKAGGNYEQYFGPGTRLTVT.